This TCR beta chain was recorded in a study of CXCR3-negative and CXCR3-positive naive CD8 T cells. Study-level points and caveats: Comparably high diversity marked both naive subsets, whereas memory CD8+ cells had much lower diversity. No difference in surface CD5 was seen between naive subsets, and TCR strength was inferred from TRB CDR3 properties. CXCR3-negative and CXCR3-positive naive cells shared comparable TRBV-TRBJ usage, but memory cells did not.

The germline CDR1 and CDR2 sequences are SGHNT and YYREEE (reference sequence). The CDR3 sequence is 14 residues long. Concerning this clonotype: The antigen is undetermined.

Each TRB cDNA library was prepared by 5' RACE (with UMI labels). TCRdb reprocessed the 5' RACE reads, with one entry per CDR3 protein and no DNA. Found here are around 90,000 distinct CDR3 sequences; the top ten clones hold 1.1%. The TCR originated in a human donor in good health. Some clones in this sample may be carry-over from other donors' samples. The rearrangement links TRBV5-4 to TRBJ2-5; TCRdb picks TRBD1, but there is no DNA to check that call. What was sequenced was naive CXCR3- CD8+ T cells from blood. Subset given: CD45RO-CCR7+CD27+CD95- naive CD8+ T cells lacking CXCR3 (TNR3-). This CDR3 is CASSSGGWRETQYF. Full variable domain (remainder filled in from reference TRBV5-4 and TRBJ2-5): ETGVTQSPTHLIKTRGQQVTLRCSSQSGHNTVSWYQQALGQGPQFIFQYYREEENGRGNFPPRFSGLQFPNYSSELNVNALELDDSALYLCASSSGGWRETQYFGPGTRLLVL.